The TCR beta chain under discussion was sequenced for a study of blood T cell repertoires in COVID-19 (dated by TCRdb to 2018 to 2020). Notes on the research overall: Samples covering the acute and convalescent phases of COVID-19 were provided by collaborators in the United States, Italy and Spain. The material from the prospective study consisted of cDNA or gDNA derived from T cells, B-cell-depleted T cells, or PBMCs. Deeply sampled blood TCRbeta repertoires from subjects exposed to, actively infected with, or recovered from COVID-19 were included in the dataset. The repertoires were released in a freely available public database meant as a resource for research on the immune response to SARS-CoV-2. The samples were drawn from two sources: the first 160 participants of the ongoing ImmuneRACE study, and fewer than 1,500 subjects contributed by 6 global collaborators. Nearly every sample came with metadata listing a de-identified subject ID, COVID-19 status, age in years and sex. Where available, HLA class I and class II types were obtained from metadata supplied by the sample provider rather than from assay-based typing. What the work shows at the level of the full study, not this receptor alone: How much clinical and demographic metadata was included differed by source and by participant, and the metadata was provided uncurated.

TCRbeta CDR3 regions were amplified from genomic DNA using the immunoSEQ Assay, a bias-controlled multiplex PCR. The published analysis was carried out like this. Nucleated cell counts per sample were estimated from amplification of reference gene primers within the assay. To quantify the absolute abundance of each unique TCRbeta CDR3 rearrangement, sequence reads were collapsed and filtered. For each sample, productive Simpson clonality was calculated as the square root of Simpson's diversity index over productive rearrangements. Sourced from immuneACCESS, this table was stored by TCRdb with only in-frame sequences that have V and J called. A share of the clones is absent; for the studies checked, an unresolved V gene accounts for under half, and the remainder has no known explanation. V, J and clone size reflect that table, while D and trimming were determined from the DNA. For this sample there are approximately 140,000 clones; roughly 90% appear just once. In total, the top ten clones hold about 2% of the sample.

As concerns this clone: It has no known antigen specificity. No base quality values were provided; no much bigger clone lies one nucleotide off.

The CDR3 starts with the cysteine, ends with the phenylalanine, and has 13 residues. The sequence is cut down to CDR3 DNA, 39 bases in frame from base 1. Trimming removed 6 bases from V and 2 bases from J; the gene matches leave 4 bases unexplained. The germline V gene gives CDR1 as SGHTS and CDR2 as YDEGEE. Each collaborating institution followed its own protocols to collect whole blood in K2EDTA tubes. For TCRbeta analysis, collaborators shipped samples as frozen whole blood, isolated PBMCs, or DNA extracted from either of those sample types. This sequence originates from a man in his 70s with active COVID-19. The sequencing input was peripheral blood. The V and J genes are TRBV5-8 and TRBJ2-7, and TRBD1 aligns with 8 junction nucleotides. The CDR3: CASTDRGPYEQYF. The nucleotides read TGTGCCAGCACCGACAGGGGTCCCTACGAGCAGTACTTC. With the portions outside the CDR3 filled from the reference TRBV5-8 and TRBJ2-7 genes, the complete variable region becomes EAGVTQSPTHLIKTRGQQATLRCSPISGHTSVYWYQQALGLGLQFLLWYDEGEERNRGNFPPRFSGRQFPNYSSELNVNALELEDSALYLCASTDRGPYEQYFGPGTRLTVT.